What follows are 8 T cell receptor beta chains derived from one specimen sequenced in a study of T cell responses to AZD1222 COVID-19 vaccine. Clones were read by immunoSEQ multiplex PCR, and TCRdb kept only the in-frame ones, dropping some. Found here are roughly 120,000 clones, approximately 85% of them singletons; the top ten hold around 6.2%. Source: peripheral blood, taken on day 0 of AZD1222 vaccination. Every receptor here comes from an adult in good health.

V and J are TRBV4-2 and TRBJ2-1; 8 bases line up with TRBD1. After removal of 5 bases from V and 6 bases from J, the junction contained 9 bases not matched to a gene. CDR3 length: 15 residues. The germline gives CDR1 LGHNA, CDR2 YNFKEQ. The CDR3 bases are TGTGCCAGCAGCGCGACAGGGGCGGCGGGCAATGAGCAGTTCTTC. As protein: CASSATGAAGNEQFF.

The genes are TRBV29-1 and TRBJ1-1; D is unclear. Germline-derived CDR1 and CDR2 are SQVTM and ANQGSEA. V was trimmed by 6 bases and J by 0 bases, leaving 14 bases between them. This CDR3 has 14 amino acids. CDR3 residues: CSVLRAGLNTEAFF. In DNA form, the CDR3 reads TGCAGCGTCCTTCGGGCAGGCTTGAACACTGAAGCTTTCTTT.

The chain recombines TRBV28 with TRBJ1-1, with a possible D match to TRBD1 (5 bases). The CDR3 runs to 16 residues. Trimming left V 5 bases short and J 4 bases short, with 20 bases between. The germline gives CDR1 MDHEN, CDR2 SYDVKM. The CDR3 nucleotides read TGTGCCAGCAGTGCGCCGGGGGAGGGTTATCGCACTGAAGCTTTCTTT. Translation: CASSAPGEGYRTEAFF. Combining the CDR3 with reference TRBV28 and TRBJ1-1 gives the whole variable domain DVKVTQSSRYLVKRTGEKVFLECVQDMDHENMFWYRQDPGLGLRLIYFSYDVKMKEKGDIPEGYSVSREKKERFSLILESASTNQTSMYLCASSAPGEGYRTEAFFGQGTRLTVV.

The rearrangement uses TRBV5-4 and TRBJ2-5, with D hard to call. The CDR3 has 12 amino acids. CDR1 is SGHNT and CDR2 is YYREEE in the germline V gene (reference sequence). V was pared by 4 bases and J by 0 bases, with 4 bases between. CDR3 DNA sequence: TGTGCCAGCAGCAAAGACCAAGAGACCCAGTACTTC. This codes for CASSKDQETQYF.

CDR3 DNA: TGTGCCAGCAGTTCCATAAGGGCGTGGGGAGACGAGCAGTACTTC. Amino acid sequence: CASSSIRAWGDEQYF. The chain has TRBV27 and TRBJ2-7; D is perhaps TRBD2 (5 bases). Germline CDR1 and CDR2: MNHEY and SMNVEV (reference sequence). Trimming pared 4 bases from V and 5 bases from J, leaving 18 bases between. The CDR3 contains 15 residues.

V usage is TRBV5-4 and J usage is TRBJ2-3, with no clear D. This CDR3 contains 14 residues. Trimming left V 2 bases short and J 1 base short, with 8 bases between. CDR1 is SGHNT, CDR2 YYREEE, per germline (reference sequence). Here the CDR3 DNA reads TGTGCCAGCAGCTTTAGAGGCGGCACAGATACGCAGTATTTT. Protein sequence: CASSFRGGTDTQYF. Combining the CDR3 with reference TRBV5-4 and TRBJ2-3 gives the whole variable domain ETGVTQSPTHLIKTRGQQVTLRCSSQSGHNTVSWYQQALGQGPQFIFQYYREEENGRGNFPPRFSGLQFPNYSSELNVNALELDDSALYLCASSFRGGTDTQYFGPGTRLTVL.

The gene calls are TRBV6-6 and TRBJ1-2; D is unresolved. This CDR3 region has 14 residues. Germline values: CDR1 MNHNY, CDR2 SVGAGI (reference sequence). V gave up 2 bases and J gave up 3 bases, with 10 bases separating them. The CDR3 nucleotides are TGTGCCAGCAGTTACCCATTGGGCCACTATGGCTACACCTTC. Its translation is CASSYPLGHYGYTF.

V and J are TRBV28 and TRBJ1-1; TRBD1 is a possible D gene (5 bases). V lost 6 bases to trimming and J lost 1 base, with 9 bases between them. The CDR3 covers 13 residues. CDR1 is MDHEN and CDR2 is SYDVKM in the germline V gene. The CDR3 is CASRGRANTEAFF. The CDR3 DNA reads as TGTGCCAGCAGGGGCAGGGCGAACACTGAAGCTTTCTTT.